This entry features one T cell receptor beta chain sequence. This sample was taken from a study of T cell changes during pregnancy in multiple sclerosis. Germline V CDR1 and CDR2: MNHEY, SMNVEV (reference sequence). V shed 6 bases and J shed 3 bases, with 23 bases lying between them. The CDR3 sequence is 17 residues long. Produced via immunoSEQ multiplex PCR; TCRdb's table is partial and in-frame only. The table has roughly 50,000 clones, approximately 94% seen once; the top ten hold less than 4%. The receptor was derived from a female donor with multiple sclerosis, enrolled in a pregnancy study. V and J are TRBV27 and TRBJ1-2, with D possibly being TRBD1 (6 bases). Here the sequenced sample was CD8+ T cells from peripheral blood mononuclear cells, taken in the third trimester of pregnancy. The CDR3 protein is CASRSSVRGWTDYGYTF. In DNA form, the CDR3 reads TGTGCCAGCAGAAGTAGTGTAAGGGGGTGGACCGACTATGGCTACACCTTC.